This T cell receptor (beta chain) was retrieved from a study of Graves' ophthalmopathy and Graves' hyperthyroidism. The sample holds a few counts of this clonotype. The germline V gene encodes CDR1 ENHRY and CDR2 SYGVKD. The CDR3 runs 12 residues. Trimming left V 6 bases short and J 10 bases short, with 13 bases between. None of the included patients had other autoimmune diseases, uncontrolled infections, pregnancy or lactation, as these led to exclusion. Transcripts of RNA were the source for amplifying TCR beta CDR3 regions. Second-round multiplex PCR came after first-round RT-PCR with HTBI primers. Via MiXCR, TCRdb re-called the multiplex PCR reads, giving one row per CDR3 protein. The table records about 700,000 distinct CDR3 sequences, over 40% of them present only once.

The sequence was obtained from an adult man with Graves' ophthalmopathy. Sequencing was carried out using peripheral blood. The genes are TRBV10-3 and TRBJ1-5, with D maybe TRBD1 (5 bases). The CDR3 nucleotides are TGTGCCATCAGGCCGGGGGAGGGCCCCCAGCATTTT. It translates to CAIRPGEGPQHF.